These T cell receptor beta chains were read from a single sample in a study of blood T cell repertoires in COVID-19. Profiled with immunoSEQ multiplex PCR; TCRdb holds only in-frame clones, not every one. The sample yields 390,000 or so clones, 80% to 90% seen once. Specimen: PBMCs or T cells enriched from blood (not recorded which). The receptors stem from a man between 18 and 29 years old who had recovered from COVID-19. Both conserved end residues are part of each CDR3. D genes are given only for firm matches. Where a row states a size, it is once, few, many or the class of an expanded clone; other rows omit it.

TGTGCCTGGAGTCGGACAGGGCCCCACGAGCAGTACTTC	CAWSRTGPHEQYF	TRBD1	once	TRBV30	TRBJ2-7
TGTGCCAGCAGATCAGGGGATAGGGAGCAGTTCTTC	CASRSGDREQFF	NA	NA	TRBV7-9	TRBJ2-1
TGTGCCAGCAGCTCCGGCAGGGTAGGCAATCAGCCCCAGCATTTT	CASSSGRVGNQPQHF	NA	NA	TRBV7-2	TRBJ1-5
TGTGCCAGTAACATTCGTCAGGTTAACACCGGGGAGCTGTTTTTT	CASNIRQVNTGELFF	NA	NA	TRBV19	TRBJ2-2
TGTGCCAGCAGCCAGTCAACAGGGAACACTGAAGCTTTCTTT	CASSQSTGNTEAFF	NA	NA	TRBV3-1/TRBV3-2	TRBJ1-1
TGTGCCACCAGCAGAGCAGGAGTTAGCGGGATGGGGCTTCGGGCAGATACGCAGTATTTT	CATSRAGVSGMGLRADTQYF	TRBD2	NA	TRBV15	TRBJ2-3
TGTGCCAGCAGCCGATTCGAGGAGCAGTACTTC	CASSRFEEQYF	NA	once	TRBV6-2/TRBV6-3	TRBJ2-7
TGTGCCAGCAGTTTGGGGCAGGCCGCAAATCAGCCCCAGCATTTT	CASSLGQAANQPQHF	NA	NA	TRBV28	TRBJ1-5
TGTGCCAGCAGTTCACAGGGGGCAGCCCCCTATGGCTACACCTTC	CASSSQGAAPYGYTF	TRBD1	few	TRBV28	TRBJ1-2
TGTGCCAGCAGTTTGACGACAGTTTCACCCCTCCACTTT	CASSLTTVSPLHF	NA	NA	TRBV28	TRBJ1-6
TGCAGCGCTCCGACTCGTCCCCCTAGTAATGAGCAGTTCTTC	CSAPTRPPSNEQFF	NA	NA	TRBV29-1	TRBJ2-1
TGTGCCAGCAGCCGCCTGAGACAGGATGCTTTCGGTAATGAAAAACTGTTTTTT	CASSRLRQDAFGNEKLFF	NA	NA	TRBV27	TRBJ1-4
TGTGCCAGCAGCTTGACAGGGGCCAAGGCCTACGAGCAGTACTTC	CASSLTGAKAYEQYF	TRBD1	NA	TRBV5-6	TRBJ2-7
TGTGCCAGCTCACCTCTCAGGACTGAAGGGGGCTACGAGCAGTACTTC	CASSPLRTEGGYEQYF	NA	NA	TRBV18	TRBJ2-7
TGTGCCAGCAGCGCTCTAGCGGGATTAAACTACGAGCAGTACTTC	CASSALAGLNYEQYF	TRBD2	NA	TRBV9	TRBJ2-7
TGCGCCAGCAGCCCCGGACCCGGGGGTGGCACAGATACGCAGTATTTT	CASSPGPGGGTDTQYF	NA	NA	TRBV4-3	TRBJ2-3
TGTGCCAGCGGTAAAACAGGGCCGTATGGCTACACCTTC	CASGKTGPYGYTF	NA	once	TRBV12-3/TRBV12-4	TRBJ1-2
TGTGCCAGCAGCCCGGGACAGGGGAGAAGATCTGGGGCCAACGTCCTGACTTTC	CASSPGQGRRSGANVLTF	TRBD1	few	TRBV7-3	TRBJ2-6
TGTGCCAGCTCACCCTACAGGGGCCGCACTGAAGCTTTCTTT	CASSPYRGRTEAFF	TRBD1	NA	TRBV18	TRBJ1-1
TGTGCTAGTGGTGGTGGGACTAGCGGGAGCCCCGCCACAGATACGCAGTATTTT	CASGGGTSGSPATDTQYF	TRBD2	NA	TRBV12-5	TRBJ2-3
TGTGCCAGTAGTAGATTACAGGGGGAGGCTGGGGCCAACGTCCTGACTTTC	CASSRLQGEAGANVLTF	TRBD1	NA	TRBV19	TRBJ2-6
TGTGCCAGCAGGTTCGGGACAGGGGAATATGGCTACACCTTC	CASRFGTGEYGYTF	TRBD1	NA	TRBV5-4	TRBJ1-2
TGTGCCAGCCGGGGGATGAACACTGAAGCTTTCTTT	CASRGMNTEAFF	NA	NA	TRBV6-5	TRBJ1-1
TGTGCCAGCACCACCCCTGGGGGCGCTCAGAATTCACCCCTCCACTTT	CASTTPGGAQNSPLHF	NA	NA	TRBV5-4	TRBJ1-6
TGTGCCAGCAGTGAACTAACGGCAGGGAAGAACTATGGCTACACCTTC	CASSELTAGKNYGYTF	NA	NA	TRBV6-1	TRBJ1-2
TGCAGTGCTAGGGGGGACTCCGAGCAGTACTTC	CSARGDSEQYF	NA	NA	TRBV20-1	TRBJ2-7
TGTGCCAGCAGTGAAGAAAACAGGAACAATGAAAAACTGTTTTTT	CASSEENRNNEKLFF	NA	NA	TRBV2	TRBJ1-4
TGTGCCAGCAGCTTGGCCCCGCAGGGGACAAACACCATATATTTT	CASSLAPQGTNTIYF	NA	NA	TRBV5-6	TRBJ1-3
TGTGCCAGCAGTCAGCGTGTCACAGATACGCAGTATTTT	CASSQRVTDTQYF	NA	NA	TRBV27	TRBJ2-3
TGCGCCAGCTTCGCTGTCAGGCTCTATGGCTACACCTTC	CASFAVRLYGYTF	NA	NA	TRBV10-1	TRBJ1-2
TGTGCCAGCAGCCATCTAGAAGCGGGAGCCCTCTACAATGAGCAGTTCTTC	CASSHLEAGALYNEQFF	TRBD2	NA	TRBV7-2	TRBJ2-1
TGTGCCAGCAGCTCTGGACAGGGGTATGGCTACACCTTC	CASSSGQGYGYTF	TRBD1	NA	TRBV7-2	TRBJ1-2
TGTGCCAGCAGCCCCGTCCGCCCGTCGCGGGGCAATGAGCAGTTCTTC	CASSPVRPSRGNEQFF	NA	NA	TRBV9	TRBJ2-1
TGTGCCAGCTCACCACCGGCCATCGGGGGGGTTGACACTGAAGCTTTCTTT	CASSPPAIGGVDTEAFF	NA	NA	TRBV18	TRBJ1-1
TGTGCCTGGAGTAAGAGCGGGAGGTCCTTCGACATTCAGTACTTC	CAWSKSGRSFDIQYF	TRBD2	NA	TRBV30	TRBJ2-4